This T cell receptor (beta chain) was recovered during a study of blood T cells in healthy people across ages. This clonotype was counted a few times. The length of the CDR3 is 14 residues. Germline CDR1 reads SEHNR; CDR2 reads FQNEAQ (reference sequence). V was pared by 6 bases and J by 6 bases, with 17 bases between. Sample-barcoded 5' priming and a J-beta primer mix drove a second PCR of roughly 7 to 11 cycles. TCRdb re-called the 5' RACE reads with MiXCR, one entry per CDR3 protein. The sample has 700,000 to 900,000 distinct CDR3 sequences, about 26% seen once. This sample also belongs to another study, concerning T cells of mothers and their children.

The chain combines TRBV7-9 with TRBJ2-5; D is undetermined. This TCR was sampled from a boy younger than 18 in good health. Sequencing was performed on blood. The CDR3 sequence is CASSPGPLGKTQYF. The CDR3 DNA sequence: TGTGCCAGCAGTCCTGGACCCTTGGGAAAGACCCAGTACTTC.